This entry features one TCR beta chain sequence. Per the germline V gene, CDR1 is SNHLY and CDR2 is FYNNEI. The CDR3 runs to 17 residues. The V segment lost 7 bases and the J segment 6 bases; nucleotides outside the gene matches: 13. As originally analysed: Estimation of nucleated cell counts relied on the amplification of reference gene primers. Only in-frame clones appear in the TCRdb table, and some are missing; sequencing was by immunoSEQ multiplex PCR. V, J and clone size are those of that table, while D and trimming were read from the DNA. The sample records about 240,000 clones, more than 75% being singletons. This sample is drawn from a study of blood T cell repertoires in COVID-19. Overall study context: The analysed material was cDNA or gDNA that came from T cells, B-cell-depleted T cells, or PBMCs.

The sample was PBMCs or T cells enriched from blood (not recorded which). This sequence originates from a woman aged 40 to 50 with acute COVID-19. V and J are TRBV2 and TRBJ2-1, with TRBD1 matching 12 bases. The CDR3 protein is CASKEGLGTGGRNEQFF. The CDR3 DNA reads as TGTGCCAGCAAGGAAGGGTTGGGGACAGGGGGCCGCAATGAGCAGTTCTTC.